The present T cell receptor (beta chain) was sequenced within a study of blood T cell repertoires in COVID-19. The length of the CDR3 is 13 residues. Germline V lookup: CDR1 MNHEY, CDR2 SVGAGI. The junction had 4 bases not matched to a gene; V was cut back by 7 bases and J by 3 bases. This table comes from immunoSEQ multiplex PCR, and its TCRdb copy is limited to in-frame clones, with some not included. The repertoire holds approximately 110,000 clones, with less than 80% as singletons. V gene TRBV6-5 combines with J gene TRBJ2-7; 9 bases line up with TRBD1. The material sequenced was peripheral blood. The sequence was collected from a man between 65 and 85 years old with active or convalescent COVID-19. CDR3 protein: CASMGTGLYEQYF. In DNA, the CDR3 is TGTGCCAGCATGGGGACAGGGCTCTACGAGCAGTACTTC.